This paragraph covers one TCR beta chain sequence. Its antigen is currently not known. The record has no base qualities; no much larger clone is one base away. The data were obtained in a study of OX40 agonist ivuxolimab in advanced cancers. With regard to the full study: Ivuxolimab was a fully human IgG2 agonistic monoclonal antibody targeting the costimulatory receptor OX40 (CD134). Intravenous ivuxolimab was administered to patients every 2 weeks at six dose levels: 0.01, 0.1, 0.3, 1.5, 3 and 10 mg/kg. Among the 52 dose-escalation patients, around 20 had hepatocellular carcinoma, roughly 15 melanoma, 9 renal cell carcinoma and 9 head and neck cancer. A male proportion of 70% to 90% and a mean age of about 60 years, ranging from about 20 to 85, were recorded for the dose-escalation cohort. Patients were allowed to have had prior anti-PD-1, anti-PD-L1 or anti-CTLA-4 therapy, and more than 30% of the dose-escalation patients had previously received checkpoint inhibitors. Partial responses were achieved by three dose-escalation patients, of whom one had hepatocellular carcinoma and two had cutaneous melanoma. Peripheral TCRbeta sequencing aimed to test whether ivuxolimab altered TCR sequence diversity and caused clonal T-cell expansion. The paper covers the monotherapy dose-escalation part of the phase I ivuxolimab trial, which included N = 52 patients.

Genomic DNA was isolated from the sorted cells so that the TCRbeta CDR3 region could be sequenced. TCRbeta CDR3 regions were sequenced using the immunoSEQ Assay. TCRdb's version of the immuneACCESS table is confined to in-frame rearrangements and falls short of the full clone set. An unresolved V gene accounts for under half of the shortfall where checked; the remainder is of unknown origin. Here the sample has some 41,000 clones; 86% occur a single time. Approximately 2.4% of the sample comes from the top ten. Patients with autoimmune disease history or receiving systemic immunosuppression were excluded from the trial. In every dose cohort, peripheral blood was drawn for TCR sequencing at baseline, cycle 4 day 1, and cycle 7 day 1. The samples were taken from a phase I, first-in-human, multicenter, open-label dose-escalation trial of ivuxolimab. The trial enrolled adults with locally advanced or metastatic head and neck squamous cell, hepatocellular, melanoma or renal cell carcinoma. Before TCR sequencing, CD4+ T cells and CD8+ T cells from peripheral blood were sorted into separate populations.

General findings and caveats noted by the study authors: The antigen specificity of the peripheral T cells that underwent clonal expansion was not determined. Partial responders in the 0.1-3.0 mg/kg groups had among the lowest normalized peripheral clonal expansion, especially among CD8+ T cells. After ivuxolimab, more expanded clones were found on average in CD8+ T cells than in CD4+ T cells. At doses from 0.1 to 3.0 mg/kg, clonal expansion was seen in both CD4+ and CD8+ blood T cells between baseline and week 6. Low levels of normalized T-cell clonal expansion were also seen in some patients who did not respond.

The sample in question was CD4+ or CD8+ T cells sorted from blood, obtained in a trial of the OX40 agonist ivuxolimab. The source is an adult with an advanced solid tumor such as melanoma, head and neck, liver or kidney cancer.

The CDR3 region reads CASSDGTRLEAFF. The DNA reads as follows: TGTGCCAGCAGTGACGGGACTAGACTTGAAGCTTTCTTT. The V and J segments used are TRBV2 and TRBJ1-1; 5 matching bases give a weak D call of TRBD1. Sequences SNHLY (CDR1) and FYNNEI (CDR2) are obtained from the germline V gene. Between the V and J ends, shortened by 3 bases and 7 bases respectively, the junction contains 12 bases. The CDR3 numbers 13 residues from cysteine through phenylalanine. The sequence is cut down to CDR3 DNA, 39 bases in frame from base 1. Joined to the reference TRBV2 and TRBJ1-1 proteins, this CDR3 gives the full variable domain: EPEVTQTPSHQVTQMGQEVILRCVPISNHLYFYWYRQILGQKVEFLVSFYNNEISEKSEIFDDQFSVERPDGSNFTLKIRSTKLEDSAMYFCASSDGTRLEAFFGQGTRLTVV.